This entry concerns a single TCR beta chain. The antigen is not known. V lost 0 bases and J lost 0, with 10 bases in between. CDR3 length: 16 residues. Germline V gene lookup returns CDR1 SGDLS and CDR2 YYNGEE. Here immunoSEQ multiplex PCR was the method, and the copy in TCRdb shows in-frame clones only, minus some. The sample carries around 39,000 clones, about 90% recorded once. The data belong to a study of graft-versus-host responses after intestinal transplantation. Study in general: Grafts were multivisceral, liver-intestinal, or isolated intestinal. Anti-thymocyte globulin was used for induction in all recipients, who then took tacrolimus and steroids for 3 to 4 years. Study outcomes and limitations: Circulating GvH clones peaking coincided with falling HvG clones soon after transplant. Some GvH clones were seen earlier in gut or blood, suggesting intestinal origin.

This sequence joins TRBV9 and TRBJ2-4; no clear D. Specimen: PBMCs, collected 260 to 280 days after transplant. This receptor was taken from a human patient who received an intestinal transplant, so some T cells may come from the graft donor. The CDR3 here is CASSVAGDIAKNIQYF. In DNA form, the CDR3 reads TGTGCCAGCAGCGTAGCTGGGGATATAGCCAAAAACATTCAGTACTTC.